This section outlines one TCR beta chain sequence together with its context. Which antigen it targets is not known. Base qualities are not at hand, and no much larger clone is one base apart. Ficoll-Paque density gradient centrifugation was used to isolate PBMCs. For sequencing, an Illumina NovaSeq 6000 was employed. cDNA libraries for TCRalpha and TCRbeta were prepared by 5'RACE using constant-segment primers, with sample barcodes and unique molecular identifiers added. Trizol reagent was used to extract RNA from every sample. Libraries were amplified in two PCR steps, with a second sample barcode and Illumina TruSeq adapters added in the second step. Sequencing of the libraries was done on an Illumina NovaSeq, producing 2 x 150 bp paired-end reads. The source study handled its data this way. With migec v1.2.7, reads were demultiplexed and then collapsed into UMI-guided consensus sequences. With mixcr v2.1.11, UMI consensuses were aligned to TRA and TRB V and J templates and assembled into clonotypes. A clonotype was counted as expanded or contracted only if both edgeR and NoisET called the change significant, with noise models trained on biological replicates. For edgeR calls, a false discovery rate-adjusted p below 0.01 and a log2 fold-change threshold of 1 were applied. As an exploratory analysis of dynamics, max-normalized trajectories of the 1000 most abundant clonotypes were examined with PCA combined with hierarchical clustering. Each responding clone was given a CD4 or CD8 phenotype based on the CD4+ and CD8+ repertoires, which had been sequenced separately. Using fastp trimming at Q25 and MiXCR clonotype assembly, TCRdb reanalyzed the public sequencing data and kept in-frame beta chains. Every entry covers one CDR3 protein and lists the most common genes and DNA from its rows. What appears here as the V and J calls and clone size reflects TCRdb's work, not the paper's. In all, the sample holds around 440,000 distinct CDR3 sequences, and about 20% of those were seen once. The biggest ten clones account for around an eighth of the sample.

The germline V gene provides CDR1 MNHEY and CDR2 SVGAGI. The CDR3 sequence holds 15 residues, the cysteine and phenylalanine included. Only CDR3 DNA remains: 45 bases, in frame from the first base. The junction shows trimming of 5 bases on V and 6 bases on J, and the gene matches do not reach 6 bases of it. This entry comes from a study of T-cell memory formation after mild COVID-19 (dated by TCRdb to the early 2020s). Study-level background: TCR sequence clusters from the two donors were found to be largely donor specific. In two donors, T-cell clones that expanded and contracted after mild COVID-19 were followed by sequencing TCRalpha and TCRbeta repertoires longitudinally. The cohort was made up of two young adult volunteers, one female and one male, who were previously healthy.

The full study reports these points: Contracting CD4+ clones were found mainly in CM and EM memory subsets, while CD8+ clones were enriched in EMRA. Whether the second-wave clones peaking on day 37 were SARS-CoV-2 specific was not confirmed. From day 15 to 85, contracting clones showed balanced CD4/CD8 phenotypes, whereas a second wave of clones that expanded from day 15 to 37 leaned towards CD4+. The study covered only two mild cases, and larger cohorts including severe cases with pre-infection samples were considered necessary. Some responding clones were detected in pre-infection memory, suggesting pre-existing cross-reactive memory T cells joined the SARS-CoV-2 response.

Material for sequencing was PBMCs or a T cell subset sorted from them (not recorded which). This receptor chain uses TRBV6-5 and TRBJ2-1, with 11 middle bases fitting TRBD2. The clonotype originates from an adult woman who had mild COVID-19 (a few samples of this study predate the infection). The sample titles of this study are shuffled in the database, so cell type and time point are left out; the donor was told from shared clones. The CDR3 protein sequence reads: CASSSSTSGINEQFF. The DNA sequence follows: TGTGCCAGCAGTAGTTCGACTAGCGGGATCAATGAGCAGTTCTTC.